The source of this TCR beta chain is a study of T-cell reconstitution after alpha-beta-depleted transplantation in children. Study-level points and caveats: T-cell counts and diversity at one year post-transplant came mainly from newly produced T cells. Reportedly, alpha-beta T cells present about two months post-transplant originated from several hundred expanded clones of graft origin. From surviving recipient T cells and thymic progenitors came the high day-60 TCRbeta diversity observed in some patients.

During its preparation, the TCRbeta library received unique molecular identifiers. TCRdb re-analysed the PCR reads in MiXCR, keeping a single row per CDR3 protein. The data hold approximately 230,000 distinct CDR3 sequences, with 20% to 30% observed a single time. Germline CDR1 and CDR2: DFQATT and SNEGSKA (reference sequence). The V end was cut by 3 bases, the J end by 3 bases, with 19 bases between. The CDR3 covers 16 residues. This clonotype was seen only once. Antigen specificity is unknown. The V gene is TRBV20-1, the J gene TRBJ2-3; D perhaps matches TRBD2 (5 bases). The sample here was PBMCs, mostly from graft donor cells, taken 360 days after TCRalphabeta/CD19-depleted stem cell transplant. The receptor comes from a female patient aged 2-15 years who had a stem cell transplant for congenital amegakaryocytic thrombocytopenia, so the T cells may come from the graft donor. CDR3 DNA sequence: TGCAGTGCTAGTCCCCGGTTCTCCGGAGGAACAGATACGCAGTATTTT. This gives the protein CSASPRFSGGTDTQYF.